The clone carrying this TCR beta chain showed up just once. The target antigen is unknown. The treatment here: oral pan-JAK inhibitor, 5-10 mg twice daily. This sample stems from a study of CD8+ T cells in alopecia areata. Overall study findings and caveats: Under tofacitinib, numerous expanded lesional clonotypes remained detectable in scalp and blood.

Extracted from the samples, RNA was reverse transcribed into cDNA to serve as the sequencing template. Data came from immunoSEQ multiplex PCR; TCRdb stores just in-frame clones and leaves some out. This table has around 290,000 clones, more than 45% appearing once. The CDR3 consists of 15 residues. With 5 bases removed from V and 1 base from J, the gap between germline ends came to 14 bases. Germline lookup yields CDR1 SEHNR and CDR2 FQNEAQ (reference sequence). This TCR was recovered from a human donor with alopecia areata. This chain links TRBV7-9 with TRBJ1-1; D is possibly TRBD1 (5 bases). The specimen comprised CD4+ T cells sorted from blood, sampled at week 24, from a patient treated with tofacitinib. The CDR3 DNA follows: TGTGCCAGCAGCGAAGGGGCGCGGGGGAACACTGAAGCTTTCTTT. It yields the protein CASSEGARGNTEAFF.